The rows below give T cell receptor beta chains drawn from one sample of a study of blood T cell repertoires in COVID-19. TCRdb's table, derived via immunoSEQ multiplex PCR, lists solely in-frame clones and lacks some. The table has a few hundred thousand clones, approximately 85% seen once. The material sequenced was PBMCs or T cells enriched from blood (not recorded which). The receptors were sampled from a man aged 25 to 45 who had recovered from COVID-19. The CDR3 runs from the conserved cysteine through the conserved F or W. D genes are given only for firm matches. Size values are once, few and many counts, or a class for expanded clones, and some rows have none.

V,size,J,D,CDR3,DNA
TRBV19,few,TRBJ1-5,TRBD1,CASTQTGYQPQHF,TGTGCCAGTACCCAGACAGGGTATCAGCCCCAGCATTTT
TRBV5-4,.,TRBJ1-2,TRBD1,CATFHRDSNYGYTF,TGTGCCACCTTCCACCGGGACAGTAACTATGGCTACACCTTC
TRBV6-7,.,TRBJ1-3,.,CASRNDSGSGNTIYF,TGTGCCAGCAGGAACGACAGTGGGTCTGGAAACACCATATATTTT
TRBV6-1,.,TRBJ1-6,.,CASSDRQDNSPLHF,TGTGCCAGCAGTGACCGACAGGATAATTCACCCCTCCACTTT
TRBV23-1,.,TRBJ2-7,TRBD1,CASSHNRGPGVYEQYF,TGCGCCAGCAGCCATAACAGGGGGCCTGGGGTCTACGAGCAGTACTTC
TRBV7-9,.,TRBJ1-2,TRBD1,CASRRPGTGVGYTF,TGTGCCAGCAGGCGTCCCGGGACAGGGGTCGGCTACACCTTC
TRBV29-1,.,TRBJ1-1,TRBD1,CSVEGGQGLAEAFF,TGCAGCGTTGAAGGGGGACAGGGGTTGGCTGAAGCTTTCTTT
TRBV27,many,TRBJ1-2,TRBD1,CASSSQIQGSGGYTF,TGTGCCAGCAGTTCCCAGATACAGGGGTCCGGGGGCTACACCTTC
TRBV6-2/TRBV6-3,.,TRBJ2-1,TRBD2,CASSARAGALYEQFF,TGTGCCAGCAGTGCACGAGCGGGGGCCCTCTATGAGCAGTTCTTC
TRBV7-9,.,TRBJ2-2,.,CASSPKVWWQGGTGELFF,TGTGCCAGCAGCCCAAAGGTGTGGTGGCAGGGGGGCACCGGGGAGCTGTTTTTT
TRBV20-1,few,TRBJ1-1,.,CSASRTNLKAFF,TGCAGTGCTAGTCGCACCAACCTAAAAGCTTTCTTT
TRBV2,.,TRBJ2-7,TRBD2,CASSDGLAGDEQYF,TGTGCCAGCAGTGATGGACTAGCGGGGGACGAGCAGTACTTC
TRBV4-1,few,TRBJ1-4,TRBD1,CASSPRDGTGNEKLFF,TGCGCCAGCAGCCCCCGTGACGGGACAGGGAATGAAAAACTGTTTTTT
TRBV7-2,.,TRBJ2-6,.,CASRQAGANVLTF,TGTGCCAGCAGGCAGGCGGGGGCCAACGTCCTGACTTTC
TRBV5-6,.,TRBJ2-5,.,CASSLQGQETQYF,TGTGCCAGCAGCTTGCAGGGCCAAGAGACCCAGTACTTC
TRBV6-5,.,TRBJ2-7,.,CASSYSMGDKPYEQYF,TGTGCCAGCAGTTACTCGATGGGGGACAAGCCCTACGAGCAGTACTTC
TRBV7-2,.,TRBJ2-7,.,CASSPRDIGSYEQYF,TGTGCCAGCAGCCCAAGGGACATCGGCTCCTACGAGCAGTACTTC
TRBV18,.,TRBJ1-2,TRBD1,CASSQNRGTGNYGYTF,TGTGCCAGCTCCCAAAACCGAGGGACAGGGAACTATGGCTACACCTTC
TRBV27,.,TRBJ2-7,TRBD1,CASSPGQGVLYEQYF,TGTGCCAGCAGTCCCGGACAGGGGGTACTCTACGAGCAGTACTTC
TRBV7-6,once,TRBJ1-3,TRBD1,CASSLDRVGNTIYF,TGTGCCAGCAGCTTGGACAGGGTTGGAAACACCATATATTTT
TRBV18,.,TRBJ2-3,TRBD2,CASSPRSTSGVSTDTQYF,TGTGCCAGCTCACCAAGGAGTACTAGCGGGGTTAGCACAGATACGCAGTATTTT
TRBV27,.,TRBJ1-6,TRBD1,CASGQQGRSPLHF,TGTGCCAGCGGCCAACAGGGGAGATCACCCCTCCACTTT
TRBV19,.,TRBJ2-1,.,CASRSVAEINEQFF,TGTGCCAGTAGGAGCGTCGCAGAGATCAATGAGCAGTTCTTC
TRBV21-1,.,TRBJ2-1,.,CASSKDSSYNEQFF,TGTGCCAGCAGCAAAGACAGCTCCTACAATGAGCAGTTCTTC
TRBV5-1,.,TRBJ2-2,TRBD1,CASSLPGQVNTGELFF,TGCGCCAGCAGCTTGCCGGGACAGGTTAACACCGGGGAGCTGTTTTTT
TRBV10-3,few,TRBJ1-2,.,CAIRDGGVNPTF,TGTGCCATCAGAGACGGCGGTGTGAATCCCACCTTC
TRBV7-3,.,TRBJ2-7,TRBD1,CASSSTGTGLSEQYF,TGTGCCAGCAGCTCCACCGGGACAGGGCTCAGCGAGCAGTACTTC
TRBV27,.,TRBJ2-7,.,CASALRGRGSYEQYF,TGTGCCAGCGCCCTGCGGGGTCGGGGCTCCTACGAGCAGTACTTC
TRBV19,.,TRBJ2-1,TRBD2,CASSPRLAGYYNEQFF,TGTGCCAGTAGTCCTCGACTAGCGGGCTATTACAATGAGCAGTTCTTC
TRBV9,.,TRBJ1-5,.,CASSVAGGSNQPQHF,TGTGCCAGCAGCGTAGCCGGGGGGAGCAATCAGCCCCAGCATTTT
TRBV10-3,.,TRBJ2-2,TRBD1,CATGTGAAGRNTGELFF,TGTGCCACCGGAACAGGGGCTGCAGGGAGAAACACCGGGGAGCTGTTTTTT
TRBV7-3,.,TRBJ1-2,.,CASRSSSGPLTGYTF,TGTGCCAGCAGATCCTCTTCAGGGCCTTTGACCGGCTACACCTTC
TRBV2,.,TRBJ1-4,.,CASKARGEKLFF,TGTGCCAGCAAGGCCAGGGGAGAAAAACTGTTTTTT
TRBV5-1,once,TRBJ2-3,TRBD1,CASSPGQTDTQYF,TGCGCCAGCAGCCCGGGACAGACAGATACGCAGTATTTT
TRBV5-4,.,TRBJ1-1,.,CASSSQSGTEAFF,TGTGCCAGCAGCTCACAAAGCGGCACTGAAGCTTTCTTT
TRBV5-1,.,TRBJ2-3,TRBD1,CASSKGALRSTDTQYF,TGCGCCAGCAGCAAGGGGGCCCTGAGGAGCACAGATACGCAGTATTTT